Each of the 2 T cell receptor beta chains below was sequenced from the same sample in a study of control samples from healthy donors and cancer patients. Clones were read by immunoSEQ multiplex PCR, and TCRdb kept only the in-frame ones, dropping some. The repertoire holds 140,000 or so clones, with about 89% as singletons. The sample was blood. These receptor sequences come from a man under 40 in good health.

Ten or more counts support this clone. This chain joins TRBV1 and TRBJ2-6; TRBD2 is taken as the D call from the table, unchecked against the DNA. TRBV1 is marked as a pseudogene. CDR3 size: 18 residues. CDR3: CTSSTGLLAPAGANVLTF. CDR3 nucleotides: TGCACCAGCTCGACCGGCCTACTAGCGCCCGCTGGGGCCAACGTCCTGACTTTC.

The chain employs TRBV6-6 and TRBJ2-5, with TRBD1 matching over 7 bases. The CDR3 extends over 13 amino acids. The germline V gene encodes CDR1 MNHNY and CDR2 SVGAGI (reference sequence). This CDR3 is CATERDRQETQYF. The CDR3 region has the DNA TGTGCAACCGAACGGGACAGACAAGAGACCCAGTACTTC.